The sequence of this TCR beta chain was determined in a study of cytomegalovirus exposure and HLA in healthy donors. General study points: Previous analysis showed most TCR beta V segments were productive about 90% or about 30% of the time. For most subjects, TCR beta sequences were reported to predict HLA-A and HLA-B alleles with accuracy. HLA restriction was apparent for most CMV-associated TCR beta chains in a later analysis.

60 Vbeta and 13 Jbeta primers were used in PCR. Profiling relied on immunoSEQ multiplex PCR, and the TCRdb table lists in-frame clones only, not all of them. This sample yields about 280,000 clones, of which around nine tenths are seen a single time; around 2.1% belongs to the top ten. Trimming removed 4 bases at V and 4 bases at J, with 13 bases between. This CDR3 region has 15 residues. CDR1 and CDR2 from the germline V gene are ENHRY and SYGVKD. Remarks on this clone: As yet, its antigen is unknown.

Sample: PBMCs. The chain combines TRBV10-3 with TRBJ2-2; D is possibly TRBD2 (7 bases). This TCR came from a woman aged 18-30 years in good health and CMV-seronegative. CDR3 DNA sequence: TGTGCCATCAGTGGGGCGGGGGCGAGCACCGGGGAGCTGTTTTTT. The encoded protein is CAISGAGASTGELFF.